This T cell receptor beta chain was identified during a study of CD8+CD57+ T cells in acquired aplastic anemia. Across the whole study: Across the sorted CD4+ and CD8+ cells, DNA amounts averaged around 3.2 ug. Study results and caveats: The study identified twenty-nine CD8+ CDR3 sequences shared by patients and controls.

Patients selected for sequencing had displayed CD8+CD57+ cell expansion by flow cytometry. This clonotype has a count of ten or more. Its antigen is as yet unknown. Genomic DNA served as template for TCR beta VDJ and CDR3 profiling. TCRdb reanalysed the reads using MiXCR and keeps one entry per CDR3 protein. The data show some 170,000 distinct CDR3 sequences, 40% to 50% seen once. CDR3 length: 14 residues. CDR1 and CDR2 from the germline V gene are SGHRS and YFSETQ. The ends were cut back, 0 bases at V and 3 bases at J, with 10 bases in the middle. This clonotype was obtained from a human donor with aplastic anemia. The specimen sequenced was sorted CD4+, CD8+, or CD8+CD57+ T cells (not recorded which) from PBMCs. The gene calls are TRBV5-1 and TRBJ2-7; maybe TRBD2 (6 bases). CDR3 sequence reads: CASSLGEAGYEQYF. The CDR3 DNA reads as TGCGCCAGCAGCTTGGGGGAGGCCGGCTACGAGCAGTACTTC.